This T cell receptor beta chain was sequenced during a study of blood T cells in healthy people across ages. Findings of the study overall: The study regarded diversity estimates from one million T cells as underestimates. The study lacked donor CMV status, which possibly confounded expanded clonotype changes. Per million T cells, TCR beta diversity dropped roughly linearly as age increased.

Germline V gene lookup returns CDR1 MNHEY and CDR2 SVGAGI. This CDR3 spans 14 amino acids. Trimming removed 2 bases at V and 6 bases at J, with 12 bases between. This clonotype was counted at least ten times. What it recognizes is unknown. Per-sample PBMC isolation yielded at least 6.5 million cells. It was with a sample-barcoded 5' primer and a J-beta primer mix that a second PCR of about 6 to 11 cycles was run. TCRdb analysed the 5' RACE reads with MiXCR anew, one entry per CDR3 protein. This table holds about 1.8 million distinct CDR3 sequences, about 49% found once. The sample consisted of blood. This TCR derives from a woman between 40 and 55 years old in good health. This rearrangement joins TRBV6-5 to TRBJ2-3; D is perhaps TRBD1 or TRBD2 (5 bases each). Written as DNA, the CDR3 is TGTGCCAGCAGTTACCCGGGACCGACGGATACGCAGTATTTT. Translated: CASSYPGPTDTQYF.